This TCR beta chain appears in the sequencing data of a study of chemoradiotherapy in HPV16-positive cancers. Study-level information: A couple of HPV16-positive patients' cells yielded candidate HPV-specific clones and common motifs. Study findings and constraints: During treatment, candidate HPV-specific clones and E7-related motifs expanded in tumor. Functional assays defining HPV-specific T cells used only a couple of HPV16-positive patients.

Notes on this clone: Its target is not known.

The CDR3 spans 15 residues. The J segment lost 6 bases and the V segment lost 0 bases, leaving 8 bases of the junction unmatched. The germline V gene encodes CDR1 MNHEY and CDR2 SVGAGI. The assay was immunoSEQ multiplex PCR, and TCRdb's table has in-frame clones only and misses some. The sample has about 15,000 clones, approximately 91% seen once. The J gene is TRBJ2-7, the V gene TRBV6-5; 7 nucleotides line up with TRBD2. The origin of this receptor is a human donor with HPV-associated anogenital cancer. The material was blood, obtained from a patient who underwent chemoradiotherapy. The DNA for the CDR3 is TGTGCCAGCAGTTACTCACCGGGACTAAGCGCCGAGCAGTACTTC. As protein: CASSYSPGLSAEQYF.